This TCR beta chain was sequenced in a study of CD8 T cells in Susac syndrome. CD8+ and CD4+ blood T cells underwent TCR beta sequencing. The multiple sclerosis control group consisted of treatment-naive patients whose relapsing-remitting disease, which was either stable or active, fulfilled revised McDonald criteria. V lost 5 bases and J lost 6, with 11 bases in between. The germline V gene has CDR1 MNHEY and CDR2 SVGAGI. The CDR3 is 13 amino acids. Reverse transcription used roughly 0.45 to 1 ug RNA and random hexamers. The method of amplification for TCR beta CDR3 was immunoSEQ multiplex PCR, covering 54 Vbeta and 13 Jbeta. TCRdb used MiXCR to reprocess the immunoSEQ multiplex PCR reads, holding one entry per CDR3 protein. The sample holds about 150,000 distinct CDR3 sequences, about 94% seen once.

The sequence was obtained from a human donor with multiple sclerosis. The sequencing sample was made of CD8+ T cells from PBMCs. The genes are TRBV6-5 and TRBJ2-1; D is possibly TRBD1 (6 bases). The CDR3 nucleotides are TGTGCCAGCAGTGAGGACAGCCCCAATGAGCAGTTCTTC. This gives the protein CASSEDSPNEQFF.